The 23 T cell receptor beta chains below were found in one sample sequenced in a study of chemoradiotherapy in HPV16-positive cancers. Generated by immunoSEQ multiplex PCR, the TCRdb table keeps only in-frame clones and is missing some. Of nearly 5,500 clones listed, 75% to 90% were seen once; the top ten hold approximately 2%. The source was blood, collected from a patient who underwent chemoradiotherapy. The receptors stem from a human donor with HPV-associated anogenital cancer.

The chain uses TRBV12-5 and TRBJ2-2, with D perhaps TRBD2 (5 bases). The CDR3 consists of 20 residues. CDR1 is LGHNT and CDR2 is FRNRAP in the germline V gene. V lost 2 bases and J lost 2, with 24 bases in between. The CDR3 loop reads CASGLPILEGWIRNTGELFF. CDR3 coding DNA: TGTGCTAGTGGTTTGCCCATCCTCGAGGGCTGGATCCGAAACACCGGGGAGCTGTTTTTT.

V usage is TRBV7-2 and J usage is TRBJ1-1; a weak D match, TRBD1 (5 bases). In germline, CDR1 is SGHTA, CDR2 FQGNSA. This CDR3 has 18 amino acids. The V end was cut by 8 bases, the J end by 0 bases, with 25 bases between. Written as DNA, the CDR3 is TGTGCCAGCCGCAGCCCGGGGCCAGTTTTGACAATGAACACTGAAGCTTTCTTT. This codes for CASRSPGPVLTMNTEAFF.

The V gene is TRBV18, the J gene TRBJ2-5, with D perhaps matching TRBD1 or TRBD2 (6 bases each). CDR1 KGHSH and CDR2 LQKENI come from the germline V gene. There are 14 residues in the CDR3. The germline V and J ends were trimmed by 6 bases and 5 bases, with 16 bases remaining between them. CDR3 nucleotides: TGTGCCAGCTCTTTCGGAACAGGGAGGGAGACCCAGTACTTC. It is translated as CASSFGTGRETQYF. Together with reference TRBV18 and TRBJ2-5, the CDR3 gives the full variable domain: NAGVMQNPRHLVRRRGQEARLRCSPMKGHSHVYWYRQLPEEGLKFMVYLQKENIIDESGMPKERFSAEFPKEGPSILRIQQVVRGDSAAYFCASSFGTGRETQYFGPGTRLLVL.

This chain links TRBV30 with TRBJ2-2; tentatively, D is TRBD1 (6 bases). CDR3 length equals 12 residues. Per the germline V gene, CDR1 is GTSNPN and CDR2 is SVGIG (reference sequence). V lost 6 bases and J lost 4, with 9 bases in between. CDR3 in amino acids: CACTGFTGELFF. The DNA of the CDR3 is TGTGCCTGCACAGGGTTCACCGGGGAGCTGTTTTTT.

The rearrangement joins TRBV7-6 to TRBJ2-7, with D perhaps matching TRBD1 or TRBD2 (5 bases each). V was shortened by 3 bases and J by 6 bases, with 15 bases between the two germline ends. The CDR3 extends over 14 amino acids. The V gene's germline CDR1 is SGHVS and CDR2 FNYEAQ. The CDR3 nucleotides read TGTGCCAGCAGCTTGGGTACAGGTGAGGGCGAGCAGTACTTC. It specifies CASSLGTGEGEQYF. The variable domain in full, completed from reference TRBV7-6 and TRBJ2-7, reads GAGVSQSPRYKVTKRGQDVALRCDPISGHVSLYWYRQALGQGPEFLTYFNYEAQQDKSGLPNDRFSAERPEGSISTLTIQRTEQRDSAMYRCASSLGTGEGEQYFGPGTRLTVT.

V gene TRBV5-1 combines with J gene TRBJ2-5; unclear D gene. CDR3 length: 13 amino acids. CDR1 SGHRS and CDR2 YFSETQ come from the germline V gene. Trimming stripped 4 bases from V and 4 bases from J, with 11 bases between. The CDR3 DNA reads TGCGCCAGCAGCAGCGTACCTCGAGAGACCCAGTACTTC. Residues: CASSSVPRETQYF. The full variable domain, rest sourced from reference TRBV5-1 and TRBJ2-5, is KAGVTQTPRYLIKTRGQQVTLSCSPISGHRSVSWYQQTPGQGLQFLFEYFSETQRNKGNFPGRFSGRQFSNSRSEMNVSTLELGDSALYLCASSSVPRETQYFGPGTRLLVL.

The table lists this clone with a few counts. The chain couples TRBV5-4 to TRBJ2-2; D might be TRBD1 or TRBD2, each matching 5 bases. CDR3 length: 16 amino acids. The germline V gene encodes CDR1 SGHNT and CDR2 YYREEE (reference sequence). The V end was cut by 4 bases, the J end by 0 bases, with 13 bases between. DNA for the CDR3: TGTGCCAGCAGCCCGGGGACGTCTTCGAACACCGGGGAGCTGTTTTTT. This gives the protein CASSPGTSSNTGELFF.

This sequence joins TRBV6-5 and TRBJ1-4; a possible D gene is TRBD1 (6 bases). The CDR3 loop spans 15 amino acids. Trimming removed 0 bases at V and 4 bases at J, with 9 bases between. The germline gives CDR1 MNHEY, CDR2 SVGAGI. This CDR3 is CASSYSGQINEKLFF. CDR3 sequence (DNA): TGTGCCAGCAGTTACTCCGGACAGATTAATGAAAAACTGTTTTTT.

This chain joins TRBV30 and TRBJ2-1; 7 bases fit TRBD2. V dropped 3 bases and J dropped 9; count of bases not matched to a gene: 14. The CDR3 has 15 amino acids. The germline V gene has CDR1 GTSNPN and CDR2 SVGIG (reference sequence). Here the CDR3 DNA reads TGTGCCTGGAGCCGCACGGTTTTGGGGGGGGGTGAGCAGTTCTTC. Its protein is CAWSRTVLGGGEQFF.

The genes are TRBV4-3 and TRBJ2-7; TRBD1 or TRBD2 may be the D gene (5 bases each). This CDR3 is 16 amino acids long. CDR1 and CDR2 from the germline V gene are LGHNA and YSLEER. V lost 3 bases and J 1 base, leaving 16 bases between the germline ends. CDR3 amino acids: CASSQGPSGASYEQYF. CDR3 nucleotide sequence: TGCGCCAGCAGCCAGGGACCTTCTGGAGCTTCCTACGAGCAGTACTTC.

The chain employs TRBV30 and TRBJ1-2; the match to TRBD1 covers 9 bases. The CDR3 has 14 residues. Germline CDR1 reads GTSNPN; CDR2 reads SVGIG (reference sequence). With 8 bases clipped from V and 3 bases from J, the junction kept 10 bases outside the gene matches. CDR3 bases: TGTGCCCGGGAAACAGGGGGCGCTGACTATGGCTACACCTTC. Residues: CARETGGADYGYTF.

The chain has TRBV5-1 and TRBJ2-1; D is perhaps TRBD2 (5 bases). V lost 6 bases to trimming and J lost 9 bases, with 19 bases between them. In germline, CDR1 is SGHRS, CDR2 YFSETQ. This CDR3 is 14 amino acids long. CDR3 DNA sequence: TGCGCCAGCACCCCGGGTGGGGTACGGGGTGAGCAGTTCTTC. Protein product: CASTPGGVRGEQFF.

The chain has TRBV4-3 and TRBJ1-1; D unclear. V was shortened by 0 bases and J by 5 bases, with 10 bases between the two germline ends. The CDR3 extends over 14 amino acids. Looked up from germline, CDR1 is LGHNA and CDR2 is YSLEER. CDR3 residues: CASSQETRGTEAFF. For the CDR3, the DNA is TGCGCCAGCAGCCAAGAGACGCGGGGTACTGAAGCTTTCTTT.

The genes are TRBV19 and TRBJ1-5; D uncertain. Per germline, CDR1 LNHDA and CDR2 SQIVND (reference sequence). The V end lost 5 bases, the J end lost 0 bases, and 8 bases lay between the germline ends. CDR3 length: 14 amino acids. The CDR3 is CASSLQSSNQPQHF. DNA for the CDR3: TGTGCCAGTAGTCTACAGAGTAGCAATCAGCCCCAGCATTTT. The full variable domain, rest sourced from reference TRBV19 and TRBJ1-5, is DGGITQSPKYLFRKEGQNVTLSCEQNLNHDAMYWYRQDPGQGLRLIYYSQIVNDFQKGDIAEGYSVSREKKESFPLTVTSAQKNPTAFYLCASSLQSSNQPQHFGDGTRLSIL.

The CDR3 DNA is TGCGCCAGCAGCCACCTCCCGGGGAAAGCTTTCTTT. Its translation is CASSHLPGKAFF. This chain links TRBV4-3 with TRBJ1-1; no reliable D call. This CDR3 has 12 residues. Between the trimmed V and J ends, which lost 3 bases and 9 bases, there was a span of 11 bases. Germline V gene sequence: CDR1 LGHNA, CDR2 YSLEER.

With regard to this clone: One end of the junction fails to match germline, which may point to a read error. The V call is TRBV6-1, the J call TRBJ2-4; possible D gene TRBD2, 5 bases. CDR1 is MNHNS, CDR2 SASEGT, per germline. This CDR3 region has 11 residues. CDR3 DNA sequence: TGTGCCAGCAGTGAATCGAGTAGCGCGAACTTC. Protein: CASSESSSANF.

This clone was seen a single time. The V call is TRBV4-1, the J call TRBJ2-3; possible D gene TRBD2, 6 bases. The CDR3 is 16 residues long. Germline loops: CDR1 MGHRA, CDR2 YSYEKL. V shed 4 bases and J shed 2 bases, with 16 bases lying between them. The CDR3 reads CASSPLGKDYTDTQYF. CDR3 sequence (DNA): TGCGCCAGCAGCCCCCTGGGAAAGGACTACACAGATACGCAGTATTTT.

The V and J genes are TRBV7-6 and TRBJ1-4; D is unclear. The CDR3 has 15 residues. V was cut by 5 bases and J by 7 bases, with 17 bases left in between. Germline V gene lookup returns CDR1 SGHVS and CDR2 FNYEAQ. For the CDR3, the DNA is TGTGCCAGCAGCCCTTCGACCGCCTGGGGTGAAAAACTGTTTTTT. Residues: CASSPSTAWGEKLFF.

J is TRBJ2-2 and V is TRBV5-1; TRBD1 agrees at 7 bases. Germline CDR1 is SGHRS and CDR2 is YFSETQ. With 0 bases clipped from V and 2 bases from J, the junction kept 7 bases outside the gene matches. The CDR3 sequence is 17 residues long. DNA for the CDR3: TGCGCCAGCAGCTTGGCCGGGACAGACCTTAACACCGGGGAGCTGTTTTTT. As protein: CASSLAGTDLNTGELFF.

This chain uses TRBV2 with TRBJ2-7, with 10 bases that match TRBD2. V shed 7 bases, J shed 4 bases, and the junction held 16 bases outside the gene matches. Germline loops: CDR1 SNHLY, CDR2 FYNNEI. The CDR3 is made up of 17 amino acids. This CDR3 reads CASNPLGLAGEGYEQYF. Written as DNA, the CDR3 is TGTGCCAGCAATCCCCTCGGCCTAGCGGGAGAAGGTTACGAGCAGTACTTC.

Written as DNA, the CDR3 is TGTGCCAGCAGCCCGGACGCGTCTGACTATGGCTACACCTTC. Translation: CASSPDASDYGYTF. The chain has TRBV7-9 and TRBJ1-2; D is ambiguous. Deletions cut 5 bases from V and 3 bases from J, with 13 bases between. This CDR3 spans 14 amino acids. Germline V gene sequence: CDR1 SEHNR, CDR2 FQNEAQ (reference sequence).

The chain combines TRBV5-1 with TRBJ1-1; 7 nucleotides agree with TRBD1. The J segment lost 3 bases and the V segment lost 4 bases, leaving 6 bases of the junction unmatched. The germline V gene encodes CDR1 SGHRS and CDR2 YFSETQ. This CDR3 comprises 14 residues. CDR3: CASSLDREDTEAFF. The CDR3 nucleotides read TGCGCCAGCAGCCTCGACAGGGAGGACACTGAAGCTTTCTTT. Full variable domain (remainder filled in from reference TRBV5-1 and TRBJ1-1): KAGVTQTPRYLIKTRGQQVTLSCSPISGHRSVSWYQQTPGQGLQFLFEYFSETQRNKGNFPGRFSGRQFSNSRSEMNVSTLELGDSALYLCASSLDREDTEAFFGQGTRLTVV.

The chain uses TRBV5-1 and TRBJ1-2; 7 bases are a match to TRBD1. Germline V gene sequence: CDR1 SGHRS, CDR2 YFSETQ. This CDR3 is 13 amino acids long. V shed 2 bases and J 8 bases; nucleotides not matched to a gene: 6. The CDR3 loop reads CASSFDRVGGYTF. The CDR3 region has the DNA TGCGCCAGCAGCTTTGACAGGGTCGGAGGCTACACCTTC.